A single sample gave rise to the 23 T cell receptor beta chains below, sequenced in a study of identical twins. TCRdb reanalysed the 5' RACE reads using MiXCR and keeps one entry per CDR3 protein. The top ten hold less than 2% of the sample, which has around 650,000 distinct CDR3 sequences, about 7% seen once. These records were also assigned to another study, of yellow fever vaccine responses in identical twins.

The specimen was PBMCs. The receptors stem from a woman aged 18 to 35 in good health.

The chain links TRBV7-6 to TRBJ2-1; TRBD2 is a possible D gene (6 bases). V lost 5 bases to trimming and J lost 0 bases, with 20 bases between them. Germline-derived CDR1 and CDR2 are SGHVS and FNYEAQ. The CDR3 length is 18 residues. The CDR3 DNA sequence: TGTGCCAGCAGCCCCCTAAGTGCTCGGGGGAGCTCCTACAATGAGCAGTTCTTC. It yields the protein CASSPLSARGSSYNEQFF.

This clonotype came up many times. The chain has TRBV5-1 and TRBJ2-2; the D call may be TRBD1 or TRBD2 (5 bases each). Trimming left V 6 bases short and J 7 bases short, with 16 bases between. Germline V CDR1 and CDR2: SGHRS, YFSETQ. This CDR3 spans 14 amino acids. DNA for the CDR3: TGCGCCAGCAACCGGGACCCTGGGGGCGGGGAGCTGTTTTTT. Amino acids: CASNRDPGGGELFF.

This clonotype was counted only a few times. V is TRBV27 and J is TRBJ1-2; 7 bases are a match to TRBD1. The germline V gene has CDR1 MNHEY and CDR2 SMNVEV (reference sequence). J was trimmed by 2 bases and V by 6 bases; bases with no gene match: 3. This CDR3 spans 13 amino acids. DNA of the CDR3: TGTGCCAGCAGAAAGACAGGGAACTATGGCTACACCTTC. It is translated as CASRKTGNYGYTF.

This clonotype was counted at least ten times. The chain's CDR3 is CASSDRIPGLDTEAFF. Here the CDR3 DNA reads TGTGCCAGCAGTGATCGTATCCCAGGGCTGGACACTGAAGCTTTCTTT. The rearrangement joins TRBV2 to TRBJ1-1; tentative D call: TRBD1 (5 bases). V shed 3 bases and J shed 3 bases, with 17 bases lying between them. The CDR3 sequence is 16 residues long. Germline values: CDR1 SNHLY, CDR2 FYNNEI.

The chain couples TRBV6-5 to TRBJ2-1, with D unclear. V was trimmed by 7 bases and J by 8 bases, leaving 15 bases between them. There are 13 residues in the CDR3. CDR1 is MNHEY, CDR2 SVGAGI, per germline. The CDR3 loop reads CASNSYAKDEQFF. CDR3 coding DNA: TGTGCCAGCAATTCGTACGCCAAGGATGAGCAGTTCTTC.

This clonotype was detected only a few times. V and J are TRBV9 and TRBJ2-5; D is perhaps TRBD1 (5 bases). V was shortened by 2 bases and J by 3 bases, with 14 bases between the two germline ends. CDR1 SGDLS and CDR2 YYNGEE come from the germline V gene. There are 15 residues in the CDR3. The CDR3 loop reads CASSVRTGAEETQYF. The CDR3 nucleotides are TGTGCCAGCAGCGTCAGAACTGGGGCGGAAGAGACCCAGTACTTC.

This clonotype was counted between two and nine times. The chain couples TRBV11-2 to TRBJ2-1; the D is unclear. The length of the CDR3 is 16 residues. The germline V and J ends were trimmed by 1 base and 4 bases, with 14 bases remaining between them. Germline V gives CDR1 SGHAT, CDR2 FQNNGV. This CDR3 is CASSLAAENGYNEQFF. CDR3 DNA sequence: TGTGCCAGCAGCTTAGCGGCAGAGAATGGGTACAATGAGCAGTTCTTC.

The rearrangement links TRBV20-1 to TRBJ2-2; tentatively, D is TRBD1 (6 bases). Trimming pared 0 bases from V and 3 bases from J, leaving 11 bases between. CDR1 is DFQATT and CDR2 is SNEGSKA in the germline V gene (reference sequence). The CDR3 loop spans 15 amino acids. The DNA for the CDR3 is TGCAGTGCTAGAGATCTACAGGGTCACACCGGGGAGCTGTTTTTT. This encodes CSARDLQGHTGELFF.

This chain joins TRBV4-1 and TRBJ2-1; D possibly corresponds to TRBD1 (6 bases). V shed 0 bases and J shed 3 bases, with 15 bases lying between them. The CDR3 runs 17 residues. Germline V lookup: CDR1 MGHRA, CDR2 YSYEKL. CDR3 in amino acids: CASSQDLWGRLYNEQFF. The CDR3 DNA reads as TGCGCCAGCAGCCAAGATTTGTGGGGGCGCCTCTACAATGAGCAGTTCTTC.

This clonotype was observed many times. This rearrangement joins TRBV14 to TRBJ1-1, with D perhaps TRBD1 (5 bases). Germline CDR1 is SGHDN and CDR2 is FVKESK. This CDR3 is built from 17 residues. V was shortened by 4 bases and J by 1 base, with 19 bases between the two germline ends. The CDR3 sequence: CASSPQDRGGWNTEAFF. The CDR3 coding sequence is TGTGCCAGCAGCCCACAAGATCGCGGGGGATGGAACACTGAAGCTTTCTTT. Full variable domain (outside the CDR3, taken from reference TRBV14 and TRBJ1-1): EAGVTQFPSHSVIEKGQTVTLRCDPISGHDNLYWYRRVMGKEIKFLLHFVKESKQDESGMPNNRFLAERTGGTYSTLKVQPAELEDSGVYFCASSPQDRGGWNTEAFFGQGTRLTVV.

The chain joins TRBV20-1 to TRBJ1-2; possible D gene TRBD1, 5 bases. Trimming pared 6 bases from V and 4 bases from J, leaving 9 bases between. This CDR3 is built from 11 residues. The germline V gene has CDR1 DFQATT and CDR2 SNEGSKA (reference sequence). The chain's CDR3 is CSAPDSYGYTF. CDR3 DNA sequence: TGCAGTGCCCCCGACAGCTATGGCTACACCTTC.

This chain uses TRBV29-1 with TRBJ2-2, with D perhaps matching TRBD1 or TRBD2 (6 bases each). Germline CDR1 and CDR2: SQVTM and ANQGSEA. Deletions cut 3 bases from V and 7 bases from J, with 18 bases between. The CDR3 runs 15 residues. The chain's CDR3 is CSVDSGAGDDGELFF. Here the CDR3 DNA reads TGCAGCGTTGATTCGGGGGCAGGGGATGACGGGGAGCTGTTTTTT.

This clonotype was seen a handful of times. The chain is built from TRBV5-6 and TRBJ2-7, with 11 nucleotides matching TRBD2. The CDR3 spans 17 residues. With 0 bases clipped from V and 4 bases from J, the junction kept 9 bases outside the gene matches. CDR1 and CDR2 from the germline V gene are SGHDT and YYEEEE. CDR3 protein: CASSLGLAGGRNYEQYV. The CDR3 DNA reads TGTGCCAGCAGCTTGGGGCTAGCGGGGGGCCGAAATTACGAGCAGTACGTC.

This clonotype was seen only a few times. V gene TRBV5-1 combines with J gene TRBJ1-1; 9 nucleotides match TRBD1. The CDR3 contains 15 residues. V shed 1 base, J shed 3 bases, and the junction held 4 bases outside the gene matches. The germline V gene has CDR1 SGHRS and CDR2 YFSETQ. In DNA form, the CDR3 reads TGCGCCAGCAGCTTGCCCCGGACAGGGGACACTGAAGCTTTCTTT. This codes for CASSLPRTGDTEAFF.

V is TRBV20-1 and J is TRBJ2-1; 11 bases are a match to TRBD2. In germline, CDR1 is DFQATT, CDR2 SNEGSKA (reference sequence). This CDR3 spans 18 amino acids. Unmatched junction bases numbered 16, after V lost 4 bases and J lost 5 bases. The CDR3 loop is CSAIIRGTSGRYDNEQFF. The CDR3 region has the DNA TGCAGTGCTATCATTCGAGGGACTAGCGGACGATATGACAATGAGCAGTTCTTC.

The rearrangement links TRBV10-2 to TRBJ1-1; TRBD1 might be the D (5 bases). Trimming stripped 7 bases from V and 4 bases from J, with 16 bases between. CDR3 length: 14 residues. Germline CDR1 WSHSY, CDR2 SAAADI. The CDR3 protein is CASTPDQGVTEAFF. In DNA, the CDR3 is TGCGCCAGCACCCCGGACCAGGGCGTCACTGAAGCTTTCTTT.

This clonotype has ten or more counts. J is TRBJ2-5 and V is TRBV29-1; D may match TRBD1 or TRBD2 (5 bases each). The CDR3 is made up of 13 amino acids. V was pared by 4 bases and J by 3 bases, with 12 bases between. Germline V gives CDR1 SQVTM, CDR2 ANQGSEA. In nucleotides, the CDR3 is TGCAGCGTTGCTAAGGGGAGTGAAGAGACCCAGTACTTC. It specifies CSVAKGSEETQYF.

The sample holds many counts of this clonotype. The chain combines TRBV5-5 with TRBJ2-7, with D hard to call. Germline V gives CDR1 SGHKS, CDR2 YYEKEE (reference sequence). Between the trimmed V and J ends, which lost 4 bases and 3 bases, there was a span of 8 bases. The CDR3 spans 12 residues. The CDR3 reads CASSKYGYEQYF. The CDR3 nucleotides are TGTGCCAGCAGCAAATACGGCTACGAGCAGTACTTC.

In this sample, this clonotype turned up many times. This chain connects TRBV5-1 to TRBJ2-2; D may be TRBD2 (6 bases). The germline V gene encodes CDR1 SGHRS and CDR2 YFSETQ. The CDR3 loop spans 17 amino acids. Trimming removed 2 bases from V and 1 base from J, with 15 bases in between. CDR3 sequence (DNA): TGCGCCAGCAGCTTCCGGGACTCTACGCAGAACACCGGGGAGCTGTTTTTT. Its translation: CASSFRDSTQNTGELFF.

The chain links TRBV20-1 to TRBJ2-7; 11 nucleotides agree with TRBD2. Per germline, CDR1 DFQATT and CDR2 SNEGSKA (reference sequence). Trimming at V came to 5 bases and at J to 2 bases, leaving 11 bases not matched to a gene. The CDR3 contains 16 residues. The CDR3 protein is CSAAELAGAYTYEQYV. For the CDR3, the DNA is TGCAGTGCTGCGGAACTAGCGGGGGCTTATACCTACGAGCAGTACGTC.

There are a few counts of this clonotype. The rearrangement uses TRBV10-3 and TRBJ2-5; 7 bases fit TRBD1. The CDR3 contains 15 residues. CDR1 and CDR2 (germline): ENHRY, SYGVKD. The J segment lost 2 bases and the V segment lost 7 bases, leaving 10 bases of the junction unmatched. The CDR3 reads CAIKPGTDPQETQYF. The CDR3 DNA reads as TGTGCCATCAAGCCCGGGACAGACCCTCAAGAGACCCAGTACTTC.

This chain joins TRBV28 and TRBJ2-2; the D is unclear. Per germline, CDR1 MDHEN and CDR2 SYDVKM. The V and J ends lost 6 bases and 0 bases respectively, with 14 bases between them. This CDR3 contains 16 residues. CDR3 residues: CASSQRTRPNTGELFF. The CDR3 coding sequence is TGTGCCAGCAGCCAACGGACCCGGCCGAACACCGGGGAGCTGTTTTTT.

This clonotype came up a few times. The J gene is TRBJ2-3, the V gene TRBV5-1; 7 nucleotides match TRBD2. Looked up from germline, CDR1 is SGHRS and CDR2 is YFSETQ. Trimming at V came to 4 bases and at J to 2 bases, leaving 10 bases not matched to a gene. The CDR3 length is 16 residues. The CDR3 nucleotides are TGCGCCAGCAGCCTTGGGAGGCTAGCGGACACAGATACGCAGTATTTT. It encodes CASSLGRLADTDTQYF. Complete variable domain (other parts from reference TRBV5-1 and TRBJ2-3): KAGVTQTPRYLIKTRGQQVTLSCSPISGHRSVSWYQQTPGQGLQFLFEYFSETQRNKGNFPGRFSGRQFSNSRSEMNVSTLELGDSALYLCASSLGRLADTDTQYFGPGTRLTVL.